The text below deals with one T cell receptor (beta chain). What it binds is not known. CDR1 and CDR2 (germline): SGHRS, YFSETQ. CDR3 size: 17 residues. The sample belongs to a study of monozygotic twins with inflammatory bowel disease. An amount of about 4,000 ng of total RNA was used for each TCR library. UMIs containing a 6-nucleotide sample barcode were added via template switching. TCRdb re-called the 5' RACE reads and shows each CDR3 protein once, DNA omitted. This table holds over 350,000 distinct CDR3 sequences. Broader study findings: TCRbeta inverse Simpson diversity was decreased in IBD patients versus healthy co-twins.

This chain joins TRBV5-1 and TRBJ1-2; the D call from TCRdb, TRBD1, cannot be confirmed without DNA. The sequence derives from a human donor with ulcerative colitis or Crohn's disease, or a healthy co-twin of an affected twin (not recorded which). Sequencing was done on a sample of blood. The CDR3 reads CASSPDPSTGGYYGYTF.